This T cell receptor beta chain was captured in a study of post-analysis software for immune sequencing data. Study-wide background: The disease courses spanned relapsing-remitting, secondary progressive and progressive-relapsing forms of multiple sclerosis. Study-wide findings and caveats: Co-batched samples clustered tightly together by F measure. Five TRBV segments occurring more often in patients than controls included TRBV5-6, TRBV5-1 and TRBV20-1.

CDR1 and CDR2 from the germline V gene are MDHEN and SYDVKM. There are 16 residues in the CDR3. The V gene end was trimmed by 1 base and the J gene end by 8 bases; junction bases not matched to a gene: 10. On this clonotype: Its specificity is not known.

TCR beta libraries were prepared from cDNA with unique molecular identifiers. Each CDR3 protein gets one entry after TCRdb re-called the PCR reads with MiXCR. This repertoire shows roughly 410,000 distinct CDR3 sequences, around 33% found once; its top ten account for around an eighth. V and J are TRBV28 and TRBJ1-4, with 7 bases matching TRBD1. The receptor comes from a girl aged 5 to 17 with multiple sclerosis. The specimen was blood. For the CDR3, the DNA is TGTGCCAGCAGTTTATTGGGAGGGGGACAGTACGAAAAACTGTTTTTT. Encoded protein: CASSLLGGGQYEKLFF.